Listed below are T cell receptor beta chains from one sample, sequenced in a study of blood T cell repertoires in COVID-19. The protocol was immunoSEQ multiplex PCR, while the TCRdb copy is restricted to in-frame clones and leaves out a portion. The sample consists of hundreds of thousands of clones, roughly 90% of them appearing once. The source material was peripheral blood. All receptors come from a young woman with COVID-19, enrolled during active disease. Both conserved end residues are part of each CDR3.

TRBJ2-7 TRBV7-6 CASSSGSFYEQYF
TRBJ1-3 TRBV2 CASQGSGNTIYF
TRBJ1-2 TRBV6-5 CASSQRTGGDGYTF
TRBJ1-6 TRBV6-5 CASSIGTGYSPLHF
TRBJ2-5 TRBV19 CASSSQGEETQYF
TRBJ1-5 TRBV20-1 CSASWGGFQHF
TRBJ2-5 TRBV6-1 CASSEAYSARGETQYF
TRBJ2-6 TRBV14 CASSGRESGANVLTF
TRBJ1-6 TRBV3-1/TRBV3-2 CASSQGHRGNTPLHF
TRBJ2-3 TRBV19 CASSIGTSGGEDTQYF